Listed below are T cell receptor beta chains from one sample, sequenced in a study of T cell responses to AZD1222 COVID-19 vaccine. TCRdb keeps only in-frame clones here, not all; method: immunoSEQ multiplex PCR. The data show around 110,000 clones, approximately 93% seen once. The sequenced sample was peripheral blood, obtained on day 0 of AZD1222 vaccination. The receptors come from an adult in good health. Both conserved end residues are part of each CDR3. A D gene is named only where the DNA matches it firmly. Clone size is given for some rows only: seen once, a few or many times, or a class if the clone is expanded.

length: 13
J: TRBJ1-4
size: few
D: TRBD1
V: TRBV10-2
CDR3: CASRDRGGEKLFF
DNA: TGCGCCAGCAGGGACAGGGGTGGTGAAAAACTGTTTTTT

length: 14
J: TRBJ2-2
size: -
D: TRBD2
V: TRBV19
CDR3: CASSTGLESGELFF
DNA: TGTGCCAGTAGTACAGGACTAGAATCCGGGGAGCTGTTTTTT

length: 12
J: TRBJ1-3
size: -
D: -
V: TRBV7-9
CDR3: CASSLEGHTIYF
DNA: TGTGCCAGCAGCTTAGAGGGTCACACCATATATTTT

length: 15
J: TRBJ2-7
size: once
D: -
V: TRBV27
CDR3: CASSLYPPSAYEQYF
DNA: TGTGCCAGCAGTTTATATCCCCCCTCAGCCTACGAGCAGTACTTC

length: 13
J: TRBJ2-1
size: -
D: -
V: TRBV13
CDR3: CASSLGFSDEQFF
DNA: TGTGCCAGCAGCTTAGGCTTCAGCGATGAGCAGTTCTTC

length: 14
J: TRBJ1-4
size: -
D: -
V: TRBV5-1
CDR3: CASSRTGGGEKLFF
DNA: TGCGCCAGCAGCAGGACGGGAGGAGGGGAAAAACTGTTTTTT

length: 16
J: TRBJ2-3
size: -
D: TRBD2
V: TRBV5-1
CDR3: CASSLLAGGSTDTQYF
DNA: TGCGCCAGCAGCCTGCTAGCGGGAGGGAGCACAGATACGCAGTATTTT

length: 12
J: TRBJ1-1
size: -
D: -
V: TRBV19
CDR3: CASSSSTVEAFF
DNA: TGTGCCAGTAGTAGCTCGACGGTTGAAGCTTTCTTT

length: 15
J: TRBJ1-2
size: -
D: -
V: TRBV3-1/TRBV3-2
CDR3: CASSQVEGLNYGYTF
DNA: TGTGCCAGCAGCCAGGTAGAGGGGCTGAACTATGGCTACACCTTC

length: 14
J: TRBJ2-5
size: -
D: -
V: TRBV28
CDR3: CASSLIRVAETQYF
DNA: TGTGCCAGCAGCCTAATCAGGGTAGCAGAGACCCAGTACTTC

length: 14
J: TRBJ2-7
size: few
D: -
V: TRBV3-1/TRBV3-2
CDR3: CASSQVRGRGEQYF
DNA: TGTGCCAGCAGCCAAGTACGGGGGCGAGGCGAGCAGTACTTC

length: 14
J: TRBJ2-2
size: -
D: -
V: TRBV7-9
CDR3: CASSLRDPPGELFF
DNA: TGTGCCAGCAGCTTAAGGGACCCCCCCGGGGAGCTGTTTTTT

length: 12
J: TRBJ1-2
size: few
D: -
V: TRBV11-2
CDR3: CASSSRSWGYTF
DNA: TGTGCCAGCAGCTCCCGGTCGTGGGGCTACACCTTC

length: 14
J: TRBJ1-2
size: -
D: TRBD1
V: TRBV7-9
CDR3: CASSPDRGFDGYTF
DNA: TGTGCCAGCAGCCCGGACAGGGGATTCGATGGCTACACCTTC

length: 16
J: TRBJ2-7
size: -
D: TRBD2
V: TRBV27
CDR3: CASSLSAGTKIYEQYF
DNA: TGTGCCAGCAGTTTATCGGCCGGGACTAAGATTTACGAGCAGTACTTC